This T cell receptor (beta chain) was sequenced during a study of blood T cells in healthy people across ages. Alongside a J-beta primer mix, a sample-barcoded 5' primer served in a second PCR lasting roughly 6 to 11 cycles. A tag from a template-switch adaptor with 12 random nucleotides marked each cDNA molecule. Paired-end reads containing CDR3 totaled no fewer than 2.5 million for each sample. TCRdb recomputed calls from the 5' RACE reads with MiXCR, one row per CDR3 protein. The sample has fewer than 900,000 distinct CDR3 sequences, around 45% seen once. With V trimmed by 6 bases and J by 1 base, 2 bases remained unmatched. This CDR3 contains 14 residues. The V gene's germline CDR1 is MGHDK and CDR2 SYGVNS. This clonotype was counted only a few times.

The source is a woman between 55 and 75 years old in good health. V gene TRBV25-1 combines with J gene TRBJ2-7, with 11 bases matching TRBD1. Input material: blood. The CDR3 sequence: CASRGDRGSYEQYF. DNA of the CDR3: TGTGCCAGCAGGGGGGACAGGGGGTCCTACGAGCAGTACTTC.